The present T cell receptor beta chain was sequenced within a study of graft-versus-host responses after intestinal transplantation. At the level of the study: Grafts were multivisceral, liver-intestinal, or isolated intestinal. Every recipient underwent anti-thymocyte globulin induction, then tacrolimus and steroids for roughly 3 years. Study-level findings and limits: The marrow of recipients harbored GvH clones, and ileum or blood showed some of them first.

This clone was seen a single time. What it binds is not known. TCRdb keeps only in-frame clones here, not all; method: immunoSEQ multiplex PCR. The sample contains 95,000 to 150,000 clones, approximately 92% of which appear only once. The CDR3 contains 15 residues. V shed 6 bases, J shed 9 bases, and the junction held 6 bases outside the gene matches. Per the germline V gene, CDR1 is MDHEN and CDR2 is SYDVKM. J is TRBJ2-1 and V is TRBV28, with 15 bases matching TRBD2. The source was unstimulated CD4+ T cells sorted from spleen or lymph node cells, collected before intestinal transplant. The clonotype originates from a human donor who received an intestinal transplant. Here the CDR3 reads CASSTGTSGRIEQFF. The DNA of the CDR3 is TGTGCCAGCAGCACCGGGACTAGCGGGAGGATTGAGCAGTTCTTC.